This T cell receptor beta chain derives from a study of blood T cell repertoires in COVID-19. Overall study context: T cells, B-cell-depleted T cells, or PBMCs supplied cDNA or gDNA.

Here immunoSEQ multiplex PCR was the method, and the copy in TCRdb shows in-frame clones only, minus some. The profile shows approximately 290,000 clones, about four fifths of them singletons. Enrolment of Seattle patients took place during active infection, and they were followed longitudinally. The length of the CDR3 is 14 residues. V was trimmed by 3 bases and J by 1 base, leaving 10 bases between them. From germline, CDR1 is SGHRS and CDR2 YFSETQ. The chain carries TRBV5-1 and TRBJ1-1; D gene uncertain. The sequenced sample was peripheral blood. This TCR came from a person aged 70 to 85 with COVID-19, enrolled during active disease. Here the CDR3 reads CASSWGGSNTEAFF. CDR3 bases: TGCGCCAGCAGCTGGGGAGGGTCGAACACTGAAGCTTTCTTT.